A selection of T cell receptor beta chains follows, all from one sample in a study of T cell responses to AZD1222 COVID-19 vaccine. Using immunoSEQ multiplex PCR, the repertoire was profiled, and TCRdb retains in-frame clones only, with some absent. The table shows 60,000 to 65,000 clones, with roughly 84% occurring only once. Sequenced material: peripheral blood, taken on day 0 of AZD1222 vaccination. The receptors were gathered from an adult in good health. Both conserved end residues are part of each CDR3. Each record gives: J gene, CDR3 length, V gene, clone size, D gene, CDR3 protein, CDR3 DNA. The D gene is left open where the match is weak. The size of a clone is reported for some rows only, either as once, few or many, or as a class for expanded clones.

TRBJ2-3 | 13 | TRBV6-2/TRBV6-3 | . | . | CASSVLVRDTQYF | TGTGCCAGCAGTGTTTTGGTGAGAGATACGCAGTATTTT
TRBJ1-1 | 15 | TRBV25-1 | . | . | CASSDATAGNTEAFF | TGTGCCAGCAGTGATGCTACGGCAGGGAACACTGAAGCTTTCTTT
TRBJ2-3 | 15 | TRBV4-1 | . | . | CASSQSGDSTDTQYF | TGCGCCAGCAGCCAATCCGGCGATAGCACAGATACGCAGTATTTT
TRBJ2-1 | 14 | TRBV5-1 | . | . | CASSLEGRGNEQFF | TGCGCCAGCAGCTTGGAAGGCAGGGGAAATGAGCAGTTCTTC
TRBJ2-3 | 15 | TRBV9 | . | TRBD2 | CASSVESGGADTQYF | TGTGCCAGCAGCGTCGAGAGCGGGGGCGCAGATACGCAGTATTTT
TRBJ1-2 | 15 | TRBV4-1 | . | . | CASSQDKLELYGYTF | TGCGCCAGCAGCCAAGATAAGCTGGAGCTCTATGGCTACACCTTC
TRBJ1-1 | 13 | TRBV11-2 | medium-sized | . | CASSLGGNTEAFF | TGTGCCAGCAGCTTAGGTGGTAACACTGAAGCTTTCTTT
TRBJ2-3 | 16 | TRBV5-1 | . | TRBD2 | CASSLVERGRADTQYF | TGCGCCAGCAGCTTGGTCGAGCGGGGACGGGCAGATACGCAGTATTTT
TRBJ1-1 | 13 | TRBV25-1 | . | . | CASSEGAYTEAFF | TGTGCCAGCAGTGAGGGGGCATACACTGAAGCTTTCTTT
TRBJ1-6 | 17 | TRBV21-1 | . | . | CASSRHRWINPDSPLHF | TGTGCCAGCAGCCGACATAGATGGATAAACCCAGATTCACCCCTCCACTTT
TRBJ1-5 | 14 | TRBV7-2 | . | . | CASSTGGSGAPQHF | TGTGCCAGCAGCACCGGGGGGTCTGGAGCACCCCAGCATTTT
TRBJ1-1 | 16 | TRBV11-2 | . | . | CASSLDRGSFATEAFF | TGTGCCAGCAGCTTAGATCGTGGCAGCTTTGCCACTGAAGCTTTCTTT
TRBJ2-7 | 15 | TRBV27 | few | TRBD1 | CASRPMGTGVHEQYF | TGTGCCAGCAGACCAATGGGGACAGGGGTCCACGAGCAGTACTTC
TRBJ1-2 | 13 | TRBV18 | . | . | CASSPQGIDGYTF | TGTGCCAGCTCACCACAGGGGATCGATGGCTACACCTTC
TRBJ1-1 | 13 | TRBV7-9 | few | . | CASTTLGNTEAFF | TGTGCCAGCACCACCCTGGGGAACACTGAAGCTTTCTTT
TRBJ1-1 | 14 | TRBV5-1 | . | . | CASSFRWPNTEAFF | TGCGCCAGCAGCTTCCGTTGGCCGAACACTGAAGCTTTCTTT
TRBJ2-7 | 8 | TRBV29-1 | . | . | CSVEEQYF | TGCAGCGTTGAAGAGCAGTACTTC
TRBJ2-2 | 13 | TRBV28 | . | . | CASSLWGTGELFF | TGTGCCAGCAGTTTATGGGGGACCGGGGAGCTGTTTTTT
TRBJ1-2 | 14 | TRBV3-1/TRBV3-2 | few | . | CASSQEEAFDGYTF | TGTGCCAGCAGCCAAGAAGAGGCGTTTGATGGCTACACCTTC
TRBJ1-6 | 17 | TRBV4-2 | . | . | CASSQPQGSRNNSPLHF | TGTGCCAGCAGCCAACCCCAGGGTAGCCGGAATAATTCACCCCTCCACTTT
TRBJ1-4 | 15 | TRBV6-4 | . | TRBD1 | CASSYRGELGEKLFF | TGTGCCAGCAGCTACAGGGGCGAATTGGGTGAAAAACTGTTTTTT
TRBJ1-5 | 13 | TRBV19 | . | . | CASSINRNQPQHF | TGTGCCAGTAGTATAAACAGAAATCAGCCCCAGCATTTT
TRBJ2-1 | 15 | TRBV24-1 | . | TRBD1 | CATSDPGQGRDEQFF | TGTGCCACCAGTGACCCTGGACAGGGAAGGGATGAGCAGTTCTTC
TRBJ1-5 | 13 | TRBV3-1/TRBV3-2 | . | . | CASSQRGYQPQHF | TGTGCCAGCAGCCAAAGGGGCTACCAGCCCCAGCATTTT
TRBJ2-7 | 14 | TRBV2 | . | . | CASSEQLSSYEQYF | TGTGCCAGCAGTGAACAGCTGAGCTCCTACGAGCAGTACTTC
TRBJ1-5 | 17 | TRBV5-4 | . | . | CASSPSGALDSNQPQHF | TGTGCCAGCAGTCCCTCGGGGGCACTCGATAGCAATCAGCCCCAGCATTTT
TRBJ2-3 | 16 | TRBV30 | . | TRBD2 | CAWKGLAGVFGDTQYF | TGTGCCTGGAAGGGACTAGCGGGGGTTTTTGGGGATACGCAGTATTTT
TRBJ2-7 | 16 | TRBV11-2 | . | TRBD1 | CASSLGPGTELREQYF | TGTGCCAGCAGCTTAGGGCCCGGGACAGAGCTGCGTGAGCAGTACTTC
TRBJ1-1 | 15 | TRBV27 | few | . | CASSLSRTVNTEAFF | TGTGCCAGCAGTTTATCGAGGACAGTGAACACTGAAGCTTTCTTT
TRBJ2-7 | 14 | TRBV3-1/TRBV3-2 | . | TRBD1 | CASSQWTGVREQYF | TGTGCCAGCAGCCAATGGACAGGGGTTCGCGAGCAGTACTTC
TRBJ1-2 | 14 | TRBV28 | . | . | CASRDGGAEGGYTF | TGTGCCAGCAGGGACGGCGGGGCGGAGGGGGGCTACACCTTC
TRBJ1-5 | 13 | TRBV7-5 | . | . | CARSLGSNQPQHF | TGTGCCAGAAGCTTAGGGTCCAATCAGCCCCAGCATTTT
TRBJ1-5 | 14 | TRBV6-2/TRBV6-3 | . | TRBD1 | CASSYPTGAQPQHF | TGTGCCAGCAGTTACCCGACAGGGGCCCAGCCCCAGCATTTT
TRBJ1-2 | 15 | TRBV7-2 | . | . | CASSLVGTANYGYTF | TGTGCCAGCAGCTTAGTAGGAACTGCTAACTATGGCTACACCTTC
TRBJ2-3 | 15 | TRBV9 | . | . | CASSVVKGRPDTQYF | TGTGCCAGCAGCGTAGTAAAGGGAAGGCCAGATACGCAGTATTTT
TRBJ2-3 | 15 | TRBV10-2 | few | TRBD1 | CASRRDRAGTDTQYF | TGCGCCAGCAGACGAGACAGGGCGGGCACAGATACGCAGTATTTT
TRBJ2-7 | 14 | TRBV2 | . | TRBD1 | CASSHDRGRVQQYF | TGTGCCAGCAGTCACGACAGGGGACGAGTCCAGCAGTACTTC
TRBJ1-1 | 14 | TRBV5-1 | . | . | CASTRSGQWTEAFF | TGCGCCAGCACCCGCAGCGGACAATGGACTGAAGCTTTCTTT
TRBJ2-7 | 14 | TRBV7-9 | . | TRBD1 | CASSHGQDSYEQYF | TGTGCCAGCAGCCACGGACAGGACTCCTACGAGCAGTACTTC
TRBJ2-7 | 13 | TRBV7-9 | . | . | CASSLVGGVEQYF | TGTGCCAGCAGCTTAGTCGGCGGGGTCGAGCAGTACTTC
TRBJ1-5 | 17 | TRBV19 | . | . | CASIPRGGRLGIQPQHF | TGTGCCAGTATCCCAAGGGGTGGCAGGCTTGGGATACAGCCCCAGCATTTT